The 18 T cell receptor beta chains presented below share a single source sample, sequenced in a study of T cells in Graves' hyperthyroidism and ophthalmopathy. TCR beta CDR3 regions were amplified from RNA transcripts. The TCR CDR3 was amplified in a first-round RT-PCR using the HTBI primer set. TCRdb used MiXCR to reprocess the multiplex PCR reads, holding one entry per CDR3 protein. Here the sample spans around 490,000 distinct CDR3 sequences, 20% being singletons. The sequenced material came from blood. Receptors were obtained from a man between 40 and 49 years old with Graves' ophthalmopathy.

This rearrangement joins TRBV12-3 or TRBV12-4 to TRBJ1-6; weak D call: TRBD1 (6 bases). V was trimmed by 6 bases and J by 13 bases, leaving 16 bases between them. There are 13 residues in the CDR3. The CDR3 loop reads CASSPGDLRPLHF. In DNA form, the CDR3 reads TGTGCCAGCAGCCCAGGGGATTTGCGGCCCCTCCACTTT.

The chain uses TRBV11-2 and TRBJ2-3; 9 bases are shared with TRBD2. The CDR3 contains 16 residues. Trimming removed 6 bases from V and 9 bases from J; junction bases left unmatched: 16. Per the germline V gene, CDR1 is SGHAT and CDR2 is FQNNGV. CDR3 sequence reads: CASSPRLAVMLRTQYF. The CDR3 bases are TGTGCCAGCAGTCCCCGACTAGCGGTCATGCTGCGGACGCAGTATTTT.

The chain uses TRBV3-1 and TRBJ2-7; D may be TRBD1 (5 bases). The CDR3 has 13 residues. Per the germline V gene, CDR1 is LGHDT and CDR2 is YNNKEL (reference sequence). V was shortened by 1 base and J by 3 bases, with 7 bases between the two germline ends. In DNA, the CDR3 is TGTGCCAGCAGCCAAGTCGACAGCTACGAGCAGTACTTC. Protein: CASSQVDSYEQYF.

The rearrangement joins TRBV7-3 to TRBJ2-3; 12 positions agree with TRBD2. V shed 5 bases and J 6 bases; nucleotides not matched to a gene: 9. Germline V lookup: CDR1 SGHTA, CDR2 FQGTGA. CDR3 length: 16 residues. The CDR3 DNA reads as TGTGCCAGCAGCCCTGGACTAGCGGGGTCCCTGGATACGCAGTATTTT. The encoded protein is CASSPGLAGSLDTQYF.

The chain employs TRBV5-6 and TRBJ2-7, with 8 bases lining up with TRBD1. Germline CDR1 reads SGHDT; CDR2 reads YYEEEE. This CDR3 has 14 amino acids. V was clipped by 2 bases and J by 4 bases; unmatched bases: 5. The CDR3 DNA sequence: TGTGCCAGCAGCTTCTGGACAGGGCGGTACGAGCAGTACTTC. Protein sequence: CASSFWTGRYEQYF.

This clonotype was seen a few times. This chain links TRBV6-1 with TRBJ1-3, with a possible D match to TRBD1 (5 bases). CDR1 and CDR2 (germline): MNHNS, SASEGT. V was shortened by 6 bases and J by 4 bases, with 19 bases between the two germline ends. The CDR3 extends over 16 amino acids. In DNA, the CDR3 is TGTGCCAGCAGAGGAGAGACAGTCTTAACGGGAAACACCATATATTTT. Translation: CASRGETVLTGNTIYF.

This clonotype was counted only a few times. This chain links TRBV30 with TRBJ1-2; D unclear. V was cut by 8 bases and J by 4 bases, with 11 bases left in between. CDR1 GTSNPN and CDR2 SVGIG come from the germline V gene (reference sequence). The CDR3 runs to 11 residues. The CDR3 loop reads CAVYRVYGYTF. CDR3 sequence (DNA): TGTGCCGTATACAGAGTCTATGGCTACACCTTC. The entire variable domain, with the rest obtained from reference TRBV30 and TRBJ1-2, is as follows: SQTIHQWPATLVQPVGSPLSLECTVEGTSNPNLYWYRQAAGRGLQLLFYSVGIGQISSEVPQNLSASRPQDRQFILSSKKLLLSDSGFYLCAVYRVYGYTFGSGTRLTVV.

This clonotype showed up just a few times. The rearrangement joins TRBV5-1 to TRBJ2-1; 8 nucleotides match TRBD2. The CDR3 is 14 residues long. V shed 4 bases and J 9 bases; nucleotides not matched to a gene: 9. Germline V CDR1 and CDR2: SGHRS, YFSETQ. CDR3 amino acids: CASSRGTSLGEQFF. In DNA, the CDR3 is TGCGCCAGCAGCCGCGGGACTAGTCTGGGTGAGCAGTTCTTC.

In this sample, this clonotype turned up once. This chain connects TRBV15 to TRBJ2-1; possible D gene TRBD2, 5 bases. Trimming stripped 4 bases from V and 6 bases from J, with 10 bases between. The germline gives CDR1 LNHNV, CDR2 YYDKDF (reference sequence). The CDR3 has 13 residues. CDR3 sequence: CATSILDRNEQFF. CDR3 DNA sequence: TGTGCCACCAGCATACTAGATCGCAATGAGCAGTTCTTC.

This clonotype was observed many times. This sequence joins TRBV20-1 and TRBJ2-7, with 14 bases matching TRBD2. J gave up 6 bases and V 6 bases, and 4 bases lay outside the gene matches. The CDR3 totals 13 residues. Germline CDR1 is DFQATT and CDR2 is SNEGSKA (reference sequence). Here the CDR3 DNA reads TGCAGTGCCGGGACTAGCGGGAGCCCCGAGCAGTACTTC. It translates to CSAGTSGSPEQYF.

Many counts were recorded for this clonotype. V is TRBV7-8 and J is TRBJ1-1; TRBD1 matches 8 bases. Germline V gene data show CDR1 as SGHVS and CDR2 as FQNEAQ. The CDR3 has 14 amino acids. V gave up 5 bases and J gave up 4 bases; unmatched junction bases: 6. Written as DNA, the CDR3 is TGTGCCAGCAGCATAATCAGGGGGCCCACTGAAGCTTTCTTT. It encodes CASSIIRGPTEAFF. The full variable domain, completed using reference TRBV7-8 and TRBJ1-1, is GAGVSQSPRYKVAKRGQDVALRCDPISGHVSLFWYQQALGQGPEFLTYFQNEAQLDKSGLPSDRFFAERPEGSVSTLKIQRTQQEDSAVYLCASSIIRGPTEAFFGQGTRLTVV.

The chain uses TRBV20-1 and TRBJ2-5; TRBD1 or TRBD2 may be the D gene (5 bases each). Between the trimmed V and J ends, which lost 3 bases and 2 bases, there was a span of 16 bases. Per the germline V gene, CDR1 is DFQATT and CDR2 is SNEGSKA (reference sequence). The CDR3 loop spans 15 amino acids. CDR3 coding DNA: TGCAGTGCTAGTCGTCGGGGACCATCACAAGAGACCCAGTACTTC. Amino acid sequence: CSASRRGPSQETQYF.

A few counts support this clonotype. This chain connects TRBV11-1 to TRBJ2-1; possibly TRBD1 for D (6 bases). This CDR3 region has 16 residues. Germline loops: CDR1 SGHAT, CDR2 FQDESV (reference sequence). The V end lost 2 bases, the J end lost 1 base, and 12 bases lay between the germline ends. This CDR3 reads CASSLRDRRSYNEQFF. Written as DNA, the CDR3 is TGTGCCAGCAGCTTAAGAGACAGGCGATCCTACAATGAGCAGTTCTTC.

This CDR3 reads CASSESGSGQPQHF. The CDR3 DNA reads as TGTGCCAGCAGTGAATCAGGGTCAGGTCAGCCCCAGCATTTT. The chain couples TRBV25-1 to TRBJ1-5; D perhaps matches TRBD1 (5 bases). The CDR3 is 14 amino acids. The germline CDR1 and CDR2 sequences are MGHDK and SYGVNS. V was cut by 1 base and J by 6 bases, with 10 bases left in between.

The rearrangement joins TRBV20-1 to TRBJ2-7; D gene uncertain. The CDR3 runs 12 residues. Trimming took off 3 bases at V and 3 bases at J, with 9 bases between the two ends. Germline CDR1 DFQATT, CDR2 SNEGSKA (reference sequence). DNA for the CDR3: TGCAGTGCTAGCGCTGGGAACTACGAGCAGTACTTC. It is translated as CSASAGNYEQYF.

CDR3 sequence reads: CASKQSLPGSYNEQFF. As DNA, the CDR3 is TGTGCCAGTAAACAAAGTCTCCCGGGCTCCTACAATGAGCAGTTCTTC. V and J are TRBV19 and TRBJ2-1; D is unresolved. The CDR3 totals 16 residues. Germline loops: CDR1 LNHDA, CDR2 SQIVND (reference sequence). Between the trimmed V and J ends, which lost 7 bases and 0 bases, there was a span of 16 bases.

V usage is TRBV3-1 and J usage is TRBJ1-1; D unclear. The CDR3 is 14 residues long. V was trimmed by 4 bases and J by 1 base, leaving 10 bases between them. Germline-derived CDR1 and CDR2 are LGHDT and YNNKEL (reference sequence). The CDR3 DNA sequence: TGTGCCAGCAGCCTCCTCGCCTCGAACACTGAAGCTTTCTTT. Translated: CASSLLASNTEAFF.

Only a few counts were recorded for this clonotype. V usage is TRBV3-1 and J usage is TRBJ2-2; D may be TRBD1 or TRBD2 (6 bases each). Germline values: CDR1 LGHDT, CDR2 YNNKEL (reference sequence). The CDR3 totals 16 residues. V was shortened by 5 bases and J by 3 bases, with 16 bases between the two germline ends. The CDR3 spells CASSERARGHTGELFF. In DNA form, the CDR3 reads TGTGCCAGCAGCGAACGTGCCCGGGGGCACACCGGGGAGCTGTTTTTT.